This record covers a single T cell receptor beta chain. These data come from a study of T cell changes during pregnancy in multiple sclerosis. CDR1 is SQVTM, CDR2 ANQGSEA, per germline. The junction had 1 base not matched to a gene; V was cut back by 1 base and J by 4 bases. This CDR3 has 14 residues. Assay: immunoSEQ multiplex PCR; the TCRdb copy retains only in-frame clones and omits some. This repertoire shows under 95,000 clones, approximately 92% found once; its top ten account for 2% to 2.5%. The specimen was peripheral blood, collected after pregnancy. This receptor was identified in a female donor with multiple sclerosis, enrolled in a pregnancy study. J is TRBJ1-2 and V is TRBV29-1, with 12 bases fitting TRBD1. CDR3: CSVEGGQGAYGYTF. Here the CDR3 DNA reads TGCAGCGTTGAAGGGGGACAGGGGGCCTATGGCTACACCTTC.